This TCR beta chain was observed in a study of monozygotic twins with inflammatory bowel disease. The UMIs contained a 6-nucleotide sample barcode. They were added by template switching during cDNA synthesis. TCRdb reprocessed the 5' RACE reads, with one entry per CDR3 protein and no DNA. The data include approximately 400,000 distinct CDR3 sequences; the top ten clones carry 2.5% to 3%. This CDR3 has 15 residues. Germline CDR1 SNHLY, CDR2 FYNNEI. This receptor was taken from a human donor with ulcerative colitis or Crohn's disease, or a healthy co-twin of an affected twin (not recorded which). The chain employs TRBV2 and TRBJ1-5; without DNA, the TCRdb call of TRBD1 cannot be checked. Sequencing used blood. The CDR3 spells CASRKEQGSNQPQHF.